The clone carrying this T cell receptor beta chain was seen repeatedly, ten times or more. This sample is part of a study of T-cell reconstitution after alpha-beta-depleted transplantation in children. The CDR3 totals 13 residues. V was cut by 1 base and J by 6 bases, with 8 bases left in between. Germline V gives CDR1 MGHRA, CDR2 YSYEKL. Unique molecular identifiers featured in how the TCRbeta library was prepared. Via MiXCR, TCRdb re-called the PCR reads, giving one row per CDR3 protein. The sample contains hundreds of thousands of distinct CDR3 sequences, around 9.5% of which appear only once. V usage is TRBV4-1 and J usage is TRBJ2-3, with D uncertain. The TCR was taken from a human donor who donated a stem cell graft to a child with acute lymphoblastic leukemia. The input for sequencing was PBMCs from the stem cell graft donor, taken from the stem cell graft. This CDR3 is CASSQGLGDTQYF. The DNA of the CDR3 is TGCGCCAGCAGCCAAGGACTCGGGGATACGCAGTATTTT.